This section outlines one TCR beta chain sequence together with its context. These data are taken from a study of brain T cells in children with intractable seizures. TCRdb's copy holds only in-frame clones and misses some; the assay was immunoSEQ multiplex PCR. This table has some 62,000 clones, around 96% appearing once. The CDR3 loop spans 16 amino acids. Germline V gives CDR1 MNHEY, CDR2 SVGEGT. V trimming: 0 bases; J trimming: 3 bases; junction bases outside the gene matches: 3. This chain uses TRBV6-2 or TRBV6-3 with TRBJ2-4; 9 bases match TRBD1. The input for sequencing was peripheral blood, taken at surgery. This clonotype was sampled from a boy in the first two years of life with focal cortical dysplasia and intractable seizures. CDR3 DNA: TGTGCCAGCAGTTACTCTGGACAGGGGAGCAAAAACATTCAGTACTTC. Protein sequence: CASSYSGQGSKNIQYF.